What follows are 19 T cell receptor beta chains derived from one specimen sequenced in a study of T cell responses to AZD1222 COVID-19 vaccine. Sequencing was performed with immunoSEQ multiplex PCR; in TCRdb, only in-frame clones are kept and a portion is missing. The sample has 180,000 or so clones, approximately 92% seen once. Specimen: peripheral blood, collected on day 0 of AZD1222 vaccination. The receptors were sampled from an adult in good health.

The chain employs TRBV6-5 and TRBJ1-5; D is ambiguous. The CDR3 totals 13 residues. Trimming removed 4 bases at V and 4 bases at J, with 8 bases between. Germline V gene sequence: CDR1 MNHEY, CDR2 SVGAGI. The CDR3 loop is CASSLAVNQPQHF. DNA of the CDR3: TGTGCCAGCAGTTTGGCCGTGAATCAGCCCCAGCATTTT.

The chain links TRBV4-1 to TRBJ2-2, with 10 bases aligning to TRBD2. Trimming cost V 3 bases and J 2 bases; bases outside gene matches: 9. Germline loops: CDR1 MGHRA, CDR2 YSYEKL. This CDR3 comprises 18 residues. CDR3 sequence: CASSQAGLAEANTGELFF. In DNA form, the CDR3 reads TGCGCCAGCAGCCAGGCCGGACTAGCGGAGGCTAACACCGGGGAGCTGTTTTTT.

The rearrangement uses TRBV14 and TRBJ1-5; a possible D gene is TRBD1 (5 bases). Germline-derived CDR1 and CDR2 are SGHDN and FVKESK. The CDR3 has 14 residues. Deletions cut 2 bases from V and 3 bases from J, with 8 bases between. The CDR3 bases are TGTGCCAGCAGCCAACAGGGTGCCAATCAGCCCCAGCATTTT. This sequence encodes CASSQQGANQPQHF.

The chain couples TRBV6-1 to TRBJ2-5; TRBD2 agrees at 8 bases. The CDR3 is made up of 16 amino acids. Per germline, CDR1 MNHNS and CDR2 SASEGT. The V segment lost 2 bases and the J segment 2 bases; nucleotides outside the gene matches: 7. This chain's CDR3 is CASSERTSTSQETQYF. CDR3 coding DNA: TGTGCCAGCAGTGAAAGGACTAGCACCTCACAAGAGACCCAGTACTTC.

This clone was recorded once. The rearrangement joins TRBV2 to TRBJ1-3; the match to TRBD1 covers 10 bases. This CDR3 is 16 amino acids long. After removal of 6 bases from V and 4 bases from J, the junction contained 9 bases not matched to a gene. Germline V gene lookup returns CDR1 SNHLY and CDR2 FYNNEI. The CDR3 coding sequence is TGTGCCAGCAGATTGGACAGGGGGTCATCGGGAAACACCATATATTTT. It specifies CASRLDRGSSGNTIYF.

J is TRBJ1-1 and V is TRBV19; unclear D gene. Trimming cost V 1 base and J 8 bases, with 11 bases left between them. The CDR3 contains 13 residues. Germline CDR1 LNHDA, CDR2 SQIVND (reference sequence). The CDR3 sequence is CASSIAPLFEAFF. The CDR3 DNA reads as TGTGCCAGTAGTATAGCCCCCCTTTTCGAAGCTTTCTTT.

This clone has just one count. V and J are TRBV6-5 and TRBJ2-7; TRBD1 matches at 9 bases. This CDR3 is built from 15 residues. With 5 bases clipped from V and 4 bases from J, the junction kept 9 bases outside the gene matches. In germline, CDR1 is MNHEY, CDR2 SVGAGI. For the CDR3, the DNA is TGTGCCAGCAGTCCAACGGGACAGGGAAAATACGAGCAGTACTTC. Translated, it gives CASSPTGQGKYEQYF.

CDR3 coding DNA: TGTGCCGCCTCAGGAGGCAACTATGGCTACACCTTC. This translates into CAASGGNYGYTF. The chain recombines TRBV10-3 with TRBJ1-2, with unresolved D. The CDR3 totals 12 residues. Germline assignment: CDR1 ENHRY and CDR2 SYGVKD. V was shortened by 11 bases and J by 2 bases, with 12 bases between the two germline ends.

The chain links TRBV9 to TRBJ2-2; 11 bases are a match to TRBD1. The CDR3 contains 15 residues. V lost 4 bases to trimming and J lost 6 bases; unmatched junction nucleotides: 5. Germline values: CDR1 SGDLS, CDR2 YYNGEE. In DNA form, the CDR3 reads TGTGCCAGCAGCTTCGGACAGGGGGCGTCCGGGGAGCTGTTTTTT. As protein: CASSFGQGASGELFF.

This clone was detected once. The CDR3 DNA sequence: TGTGCCAGCAGTTTACTAGGGGTAGACAATGAGCAGTTCTTC. Translation gives CASSLLGVDNEQFF. The chain uses TRBV28 and TRBJ2-1, with D maybe TRBD1 (5 bases). The V gene's germline CDR1 is MDHEN and CDR2 SYDVKM. This CDR3 is 14 amino acids long. Trimming took off 2 bases at V and 5 bases at J, with 10 bases between the two ends.

This clone was seen a few times. The chain has TRBV7-2 and TRBJ2-2, with D possibly TRBD2 on 6 matching bases. Germline CDR1 is SGHTA and CDR2 is FQGNSA. The CDR3 has 16 residues. V lost 5 bases and J 7 bases, leaving 20 bases between the germline ends. This CDR3 is CASSRDSGRRDGELFF. In DNA, the CDR3 is TGTGCCAGCAGCCGGGACTCGGGACGCAGAGACGGGGAGCTGTTTTTT.

This rearrangement joins TRBV27 to TRBJ1-3, with TRBD1 matching over 7 bases. With 5 bases clipped from V and 8 bases from J, the junction kept 12 bases outside the gene matches. This CDR3 spans 15 amino acids. Per the germline V gene, CDR1 is MNHEY and CDR2 is SMNVEV (reference sequence). CDR3 region: CASSRRQGQGYTIYF. Here the CDR3 DNA reads TGTGCCAGCAGTCGGCGACAGGGCCAGGGGTACACCATATATTTT.

The chain uses TRBV4-1 and TRBJ1-2, with D possibly being TRBD1 (5 bases). This CDR3 spans 16 amino acids. The V end lost 0 bases, the J end lost 0 bases, and 11 bases lay between the germline ends. CDR1 is MGHRA, CDR2 YSYEKL, per germline. CDR3 in DNA: TGCGCCAGCAGCCAAGATCGGGACCGAGCTAACTATGGCTACACCTTC. Translation gives CASSQDRDRANYGYTF.

The rearrangement links TRBV7-9 to TRBJ2-7, with 7 bases lining up with TRBD1. Germline lookup yields CDR1 SEHNR and CDR2 FQNEAQ (reference sequence). The length of the CDR3 is 13 residues. Written as DNA, the CDR3 is TGTGCTACACAGTGGGGCAGGGGGTCCGAGCAGTACTTC. It specifies CATQWGRGSEQYF.

The J gene is TRBJ2-7, the V gene TRBV27; D possibly corresponds to TRBD1 (5 bases). Between the trimmed V and J ends, which lost 2 bases and 8 bases, there was a span of 19 bases. The CDR3 contains 15 residues. The germline V gene has CDR1 MNHEY and CDR2 SMNVEV (reference sequence). The CDR3 DNA is TGTGCCAGCAGTTTACCGGACATGAAGAACCGCCAGCAGTACTTC. It encodes CASSLPDMKNRQQYF.

V usage is TRBV4-1 and J usage is TRBJ2-7; 13 bases align to TRBD2. CDR3 length: 16 residues. The junction had 3 bases not matched to a gene; V was cut back by 0 bases and J by 4 bases. From germline, CDR1 is MGHRA and CDR2 YSYEKL. The CDR3 loop is CASSQDGLAGVYEQYF. The CDR3 region has the DNA TGCGCCAGCAGCCAAGATGGACTAGCGGGAGTTTACGAGCAGTACTTC.

DNA of the CDR3: TGTGCCAGTATCCCCCGGCGGCAGCCTCCAGACTATGGCTACACCTTC. It translates to CASIPRRQPPDYGYTF. The chain employs TRBV19 and TRBJ1-2; D is undetermined. From germline, CDR1 is LNHDA and CDR2 SQIVND (reference sequence). V lost 7 bases, J lost 3 bases, and 21 bases lay in between. The CDR3 runs to 16 residues.

This clone was seen once. The chain links TRBV5-6 to TRBJ2-7; 10 nucleotides line up with TRBD2. Trimming at V came to 1 base and at J to 0 bases, leaving 7 bases not matched to a gene. Germline V gives CDR1 SGHDT, CDR2 YYEEEE. The CDR3 extends over 17 amino acids. The CDR3 nucleotides read TGTGCCAGCAGCTTGAGAACTAGCGGGAAGAGCTCCTACGAGCAGTACTTC. Encoded protein: CASSLRTSGKSSYEQYF.

This clone was found a few times. At one boundary the junction diverges from the germline segment, which might be a read error. The rearrangement links TRBV29-1 to TRBJ1-2; D is possibly TRBD1 (5 bases). Germline CDR1 SQVTM, CDR2 ANQGSEA. The CDR3 consists of 18 residues. The CDR3 sequence is CSVEVEFEGSTSNYGYTF. The CDR3 DNA follows: TGCAGCGTGGAAGTTGAGTTTGAGGGGAGCACTTCAAACTATGGCTACACCTTC.